This TCR beta chain was documented in a study of cytomegalovirus exposure and HLA in healthy donors. Study-level information: A preliminary data release comprised 80 million to 95 million unique TCRs obtained from HLA-typed donors.

With 60 Vbeta and 13 Jbeta primers, the PCR was carried out. Repertoires were generated with immunoSEQ multiplex PCR, while TCRdb's copy carries only in-frame clones and drops some. The sample has over 60,000 clones; 75% are singletons. Nominal health characterized the donors when sampled, though unrecorded immune exposures were likely. CDR1 and CDR2 from the germline V gene are ENHRY and SYGVKD. V lost 6 bases to trimming and J lost 6 bases; unmatched junction nucleotides: 6. This CDR3 is 14 amino acids long. Sequencing used PBMCs. The rearrangement uses TRBV10-3 and TRBJ2-7; the match to TRBD1 covers 12 bases. The origin of this receptor is a woman in her thirties in good health and CMV-seropositive. The CDR3 reads CAISSGTGGGEQYF. The CDR3 DNA sequence: TGTGCCATCAGCTCCGGGACAGGGGGCGGCGAGCAGTACTTC.